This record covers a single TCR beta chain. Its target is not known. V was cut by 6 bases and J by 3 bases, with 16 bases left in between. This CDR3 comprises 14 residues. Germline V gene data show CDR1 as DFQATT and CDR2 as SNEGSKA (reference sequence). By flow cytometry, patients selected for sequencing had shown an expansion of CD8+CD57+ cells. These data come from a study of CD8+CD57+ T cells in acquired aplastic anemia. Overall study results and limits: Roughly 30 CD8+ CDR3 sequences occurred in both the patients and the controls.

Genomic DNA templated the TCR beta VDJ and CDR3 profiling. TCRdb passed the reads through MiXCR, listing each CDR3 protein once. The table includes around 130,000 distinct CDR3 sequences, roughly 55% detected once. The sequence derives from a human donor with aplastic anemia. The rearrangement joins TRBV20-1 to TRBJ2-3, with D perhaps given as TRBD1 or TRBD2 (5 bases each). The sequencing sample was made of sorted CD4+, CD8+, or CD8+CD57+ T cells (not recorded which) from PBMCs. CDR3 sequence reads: CSAQLGVTTDTQYF. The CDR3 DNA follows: TGCAGTGCACAACTAGGGGTTACTACAGATACGCAGTATTTT.